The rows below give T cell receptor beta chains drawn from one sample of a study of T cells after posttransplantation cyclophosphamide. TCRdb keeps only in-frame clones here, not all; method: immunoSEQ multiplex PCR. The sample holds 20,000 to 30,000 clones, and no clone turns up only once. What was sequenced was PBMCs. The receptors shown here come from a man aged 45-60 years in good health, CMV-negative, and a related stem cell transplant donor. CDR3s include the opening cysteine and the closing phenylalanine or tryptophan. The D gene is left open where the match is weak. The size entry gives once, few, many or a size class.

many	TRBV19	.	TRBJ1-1	TGTGCCAGTAGTATACGGGGCAGGGGAGTCACTGAAGCTTTCTTT	CASSIRGRGVTEAFF
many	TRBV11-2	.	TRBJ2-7	TGTGCCAGCAGCTCTCCTATCTCCTACGAGCAGTACTTC	CASSSPISYEQYF
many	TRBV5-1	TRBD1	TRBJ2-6	TGCGCCAGCACCCTGGACAGGGACCTCTCTGGGGCCAACGTCCTGACTTTC	CASTLDRDLSGANVLTF
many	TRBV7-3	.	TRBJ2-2	TGTGCCAGCAGCTTAGGTCCAGTTGGCACCGGGGAGCTGTTTTTT	CASSLGPVGTGELFF
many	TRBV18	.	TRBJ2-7	TGTGCCAGCTCCTCCCGGTCAGAGGCCTCCGAGCAGTACTTC	CASSSRSEASEQYF
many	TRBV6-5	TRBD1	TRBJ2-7	TGTGCCAGCAGTTACTCGTTCGGGACAGGGGCAGGCGAGCAGTACTTC	CASSYSFGTGAGEQYF
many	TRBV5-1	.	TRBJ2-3	TGCGCCAGCAGCCAGGAGGGTGGGGTGGCAGATACGCAGTATTTT	CASSQEGGVADTQYF
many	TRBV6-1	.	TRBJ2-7	TGTGCCAGCGCTTGGGCCGTAGGACTGGGGTACGAGCAGTACTTC	CASAWAVGLGYEQYF
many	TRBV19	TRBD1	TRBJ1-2	TGTGCCAGTAACCGGGACAGGGGCTTCTATGGCTACACCTTC	CASNRDRGFYGYTF
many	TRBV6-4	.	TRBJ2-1	TGTGCCAGCATTACGAAGGGGCTAGTGGGCTCCTCTGAGCAGTTCTTC	CASITKGLVGSSEQFF
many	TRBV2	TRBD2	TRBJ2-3	TGTGCCAGCAGTCGGACTAGCGGAACAGATACGCAGTATTTT	CASSRTSGTDTQYF
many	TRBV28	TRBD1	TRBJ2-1	TGTGCCAGCAGTAAACAGGGGAACTTGAATGAGCAGTTCTTC	CASSKQGNLNEQFF
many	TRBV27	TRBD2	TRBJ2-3	TGTGCCACAGCCACGAGGGTAGCGGGAGTGGAAGATACGCAGTATTTT	CATATRVAGVEDTQYF
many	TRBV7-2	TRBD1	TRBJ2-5	TGTGCCAGCAGCTTAGCGTTGAGGGGGCCGGGGGAGACCCAGTACTTC	CASSLALRGPGETQYF
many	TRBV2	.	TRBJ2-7	TGTGCCAGCAGTGATAGCGGCTACGAGCAGTACTTC	CASSDSGYEQYF
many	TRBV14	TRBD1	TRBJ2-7	TGTGCCAGCAGACGGGACAGCTCCTACGAGCAGTACTTC	CASRRDSSYEQYF
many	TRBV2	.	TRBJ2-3	TGTGCCACCAAGGGGGGGAGCACAGATACGCAGTATTTT	CATKGGSTDTQYF
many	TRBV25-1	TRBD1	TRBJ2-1	TGTGCCAGCAGGGGGGACAGCTACAATGAGCAGTTCTTC	CASRGDSYNEQFF
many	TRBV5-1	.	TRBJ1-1	TGCGCCAGCAGCCCGAGGGGGACGAACACTGAAGCTTTCTTT	CASSPRGTNTEAFF
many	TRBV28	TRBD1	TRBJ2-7	TGTGCCAGCAGTCGATGGACAGGGCCCTCCTACGAGCAGTACTTC	CASSRWTGPSYEQYF
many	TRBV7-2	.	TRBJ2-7	TGTGCCAGCAGCTTCCTTGTGGGCGAATCCTACGAGCAGTACTTC	CASSFLVGESYEQYF
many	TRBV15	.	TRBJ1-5	TGTGCCACCAGCAGAGACCGACAGGTACCCAATCAGCCCCAGCATTTT	CATSRDRQVPNQPQHF
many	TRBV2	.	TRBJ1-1	TGTGCCAGCAGTGAAGACGCCGGTACCTCGGCTTTCTTT	CASSEDAGTSAFF
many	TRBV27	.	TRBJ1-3	TGTGCCAGCAGTTGGACAGCTTCTCCGGGAAACACCATATATTTT	CASSWTASPGNTIYF
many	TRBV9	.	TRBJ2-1	TGTGCCAGCACCGTAAACCCGGGACTCCTTGGGCCCAATCGTGAGCAGTTCTTC	CASTVNPGLLGPNREQFF
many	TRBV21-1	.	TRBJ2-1	TGTGCCAGCAGCCTGGGGCTAACTTGGTCCTACAATGAGCAGTTCTTC	CASSLGLTWSYNEQFF
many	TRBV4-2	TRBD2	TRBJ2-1	TGTGCCAGCAGCCAAACTAGCGGGGGCTACAATGAGCAGTTCTTC	CASSQTSGGYNEQFF
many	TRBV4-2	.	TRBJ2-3	TGTGCCAGCAGCCAAGAAACTAGCCTGTACACAGATACGCAGTATTTT	CASSQETSLYTDTQYF
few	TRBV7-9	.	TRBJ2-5	TGTGCCAGCAGCGCTCTCAGCGAGGCCGTCCGGGAGACCCAGTACTTC	CASSALSEAVRETQYF
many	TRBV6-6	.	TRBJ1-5	TGTGCCAGCAACCGCGGAAATCAGCCCCAGCATTTT	CASNRGNQPQHF
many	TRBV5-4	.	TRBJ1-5	TGTGCCAGCAGCTCTGATGGGACTCCGCAGGGTATCAATCAGCCCCAGCATTTT	CASSSDGTPQGINQPQHF
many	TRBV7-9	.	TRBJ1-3	TGTGCCAGCAGCTTAGCAGGGAGGGGCAACACCATATATTTT	CASSLAGRGNTIYF
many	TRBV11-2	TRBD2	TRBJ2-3	TGTGCCAGCAGCCAAAGGTTTGGGACTAGCGGGGGAGGGGATACGCAGTATTTT	CASSQRFGTSGGGDTQYF
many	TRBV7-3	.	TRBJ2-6	TGTGCCAGCAGCTTAAATGCTAGCCCTGGGGCCAACGTCCTGACTTTC	CASSLNASPGANVLTF
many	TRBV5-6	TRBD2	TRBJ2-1	TGTGCCAGCAGATTTCGGACTAGCATCGTCTACAATGAGCAGTTCTTC	CASRFRTSIVYNEQFF
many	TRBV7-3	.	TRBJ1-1	TGTGCCAGCCGAGGGCAGGGGATGAACACTGAAGCTTTCTTT	CASRGQGMNTEAFF
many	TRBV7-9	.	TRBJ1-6	TGTGCCAGCAGCCCAACTCCCACAGGGCTGGCTAATTCACCCCTCCACTTT	CASSPTPTGLANSPLHF
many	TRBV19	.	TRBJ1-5	TGTGCCACTCGCCAAGGGGTTCTCGGCAATCAGCCCCAGCATTTT	CATRQGVLGNQPQHF
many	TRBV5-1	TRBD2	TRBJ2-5	TGCGCCAGCAGCTCAAGCGGGGGCCCCCTTCAAGAGACCCAGTACTTC	CASSSSGGPLQETQYF
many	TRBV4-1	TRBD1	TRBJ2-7	TGCGCCAGCAGCCACAACGACAGGGGCCCCGAGCAGTACTTC	CASSHNDRGPEQYF
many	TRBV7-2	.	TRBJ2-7	TGTGCCAGCAGCTTAGGACGGGACAACTCCTACGAGCAGTACTTC	CASSLGRDNSYEQYF